This T cell receptor (beta chain) was observed in a study of control samples from healthy donors and cancer patients. The germline CDR1 and CDR2 sequences are MGHRA and YSYEKL. CDR3 length: 15 residues. With V trimmed by 8 bases and J by 3 bases, 12 bases remained unmatched. The data were produced by immunoSEQ multiplex PCR, yet TCRdb's version contains in-frame clones alone and is incomplete. The profile shows roughly 86,000 clones, 91% of them singletons. The receptor was derived from a man younger than 40 in good health. The sequencing sample was made of blood. The rearrangement links TRBV4-1 to TRBJ2-7; TRBD2 matches 8 bases. The chain's CDR3 is CASGVEAGARYEQYF. CDR3 coding DNA: TGCGCCAGCGGGGTCGAAGCGGGAGCTCGCTACGAGCAGTACTTC.